This T cell receptor (beta chain) is drawn from a study of T cell responses to AZD1222 COVID-19 vaccine. Libraries were prepared by immunoSEQ multiplex PCR; TCRdb keeps only in-frame clonotypes and omits some of them. The sample contains tens of thousands of clones, more than 90% of which appear only once. The CDR3 sequence is 12 residues long. Per germline, CDR1 LGHDT and CDR2 YNNKEL (reference sequence). V lost 2 bases and J 7 bases, leaving 9 bases between the germline ends. J is TRBJ2-7 and V is TRBV3-1 (or the pseudogene TRBV3-2); no reliable D call. This TCR was recovered from an adult who received the AZD1222 COVID-19 vaccine. The material was peripheral blood, obtained 28 days after the second AZD1222 dose. CDR3 protein: CASSQTLQEQYF. The CDR3 nucleotides read TGTGCCAGCAGCCAAACACTCCAGGAGCAGTACTTC.